The sequence of this T cell receptor (beta chain) was determined in a study of T cell responses to AZD1222 COVID-19 vaccine. Whole-study findings and limits: A mostly white British donor set with more females was recruited, and clonal diversity was possibly underestimated.

About this clone: Its antigen is not identified.

Clones were sequenced by immunoSEQ multiplex PCR, and TCRdb holds only the in-frame ones, with some missing. The sample yields more than 60,000 clones, around nine tenths seen once. Per the germline V gene, CDR1 is LNHDA and CDR2 is SQIVND (reference sequence). V was trimmed by 4 bases and J by 3 bases, leaving 16 bases between them. This CDR3 spans 17 amino acids. The V and J genes are TRBV19 and TRBJ1-6; D may be TRBD1 (5 bases). The sequencing used peripheral blood, collected 28 days after the second AZD1222 dose. The clonotype was recovered from an adult who received the AZD1222 COVID-19 vaccine. The CDR3, as DNA: TGTGCCAGTAGTACCGAATGGAGGGGCCTCTATAATTCACCCCTCCACTTT. Its translation: CASSTEWRGLYNSPLHF.